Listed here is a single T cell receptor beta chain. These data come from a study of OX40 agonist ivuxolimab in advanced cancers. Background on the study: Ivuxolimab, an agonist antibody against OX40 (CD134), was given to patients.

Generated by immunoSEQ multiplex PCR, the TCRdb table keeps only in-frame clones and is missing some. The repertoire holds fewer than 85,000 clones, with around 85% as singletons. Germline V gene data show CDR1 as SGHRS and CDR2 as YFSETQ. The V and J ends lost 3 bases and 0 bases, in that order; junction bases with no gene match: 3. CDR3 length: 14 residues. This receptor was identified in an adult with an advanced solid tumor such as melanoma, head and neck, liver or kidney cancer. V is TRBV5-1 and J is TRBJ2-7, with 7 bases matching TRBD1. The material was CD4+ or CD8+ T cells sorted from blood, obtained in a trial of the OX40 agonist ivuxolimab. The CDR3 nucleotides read TGCGCCAGCAGCTCCGGGACAGCCTCCTACGAGCAGTACTTC. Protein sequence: CASSSGTASYEQYF.